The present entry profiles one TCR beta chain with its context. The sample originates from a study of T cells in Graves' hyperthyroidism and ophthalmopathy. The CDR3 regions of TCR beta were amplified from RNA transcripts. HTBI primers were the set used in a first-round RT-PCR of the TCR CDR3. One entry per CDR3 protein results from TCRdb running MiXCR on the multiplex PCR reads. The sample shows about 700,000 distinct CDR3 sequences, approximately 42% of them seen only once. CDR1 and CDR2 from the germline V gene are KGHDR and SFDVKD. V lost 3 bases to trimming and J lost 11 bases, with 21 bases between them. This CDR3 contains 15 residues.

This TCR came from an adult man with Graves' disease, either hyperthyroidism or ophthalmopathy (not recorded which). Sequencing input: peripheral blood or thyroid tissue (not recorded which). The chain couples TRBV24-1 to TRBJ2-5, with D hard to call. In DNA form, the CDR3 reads TGTGCCACCAGTGATCATGGTAGCTCGGCAGATACGCAGTACTTC. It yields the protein CATSDHGSSADTQYF.